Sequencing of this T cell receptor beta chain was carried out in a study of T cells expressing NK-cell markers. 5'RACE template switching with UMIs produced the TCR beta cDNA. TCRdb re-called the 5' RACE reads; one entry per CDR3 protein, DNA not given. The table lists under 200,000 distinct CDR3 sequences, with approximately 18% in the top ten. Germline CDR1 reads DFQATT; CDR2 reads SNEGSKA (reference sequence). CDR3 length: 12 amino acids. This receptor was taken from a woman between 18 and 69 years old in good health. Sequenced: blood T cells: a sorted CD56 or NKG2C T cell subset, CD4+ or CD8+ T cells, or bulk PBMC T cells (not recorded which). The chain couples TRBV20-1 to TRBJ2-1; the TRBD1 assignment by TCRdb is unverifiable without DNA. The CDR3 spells CSAGWAANEQFF.